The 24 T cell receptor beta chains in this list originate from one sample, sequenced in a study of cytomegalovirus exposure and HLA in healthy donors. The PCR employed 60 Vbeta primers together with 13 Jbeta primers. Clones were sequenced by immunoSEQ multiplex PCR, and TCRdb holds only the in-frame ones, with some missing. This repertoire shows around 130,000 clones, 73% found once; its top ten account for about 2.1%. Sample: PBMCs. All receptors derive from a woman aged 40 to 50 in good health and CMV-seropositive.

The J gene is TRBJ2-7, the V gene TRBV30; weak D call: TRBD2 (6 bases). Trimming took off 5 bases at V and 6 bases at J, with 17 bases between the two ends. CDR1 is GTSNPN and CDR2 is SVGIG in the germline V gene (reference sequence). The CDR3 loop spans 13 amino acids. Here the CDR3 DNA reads TGTGCCTGGGACACACTCGCCGGGGGCGAGCAGTACTTC. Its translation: CAWDTLAGGEQYF.

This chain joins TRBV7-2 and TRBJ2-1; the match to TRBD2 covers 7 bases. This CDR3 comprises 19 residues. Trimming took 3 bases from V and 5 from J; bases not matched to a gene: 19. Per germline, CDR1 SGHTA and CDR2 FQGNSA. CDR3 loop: CASSFRPTRSGGTNNEQFF. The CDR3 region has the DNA TGTGCCAGCAGCTTCCGGCCCACGAGATCGGGGGGTACGAACAATGAGCAGTTCTTC.

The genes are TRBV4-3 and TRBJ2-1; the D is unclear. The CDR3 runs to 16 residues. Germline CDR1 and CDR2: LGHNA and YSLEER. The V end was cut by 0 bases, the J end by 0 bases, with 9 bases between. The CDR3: CASSQDSRNSYNEQFF. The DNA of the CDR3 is TGCGCCAGCAGCCAAGACTCGCGAAACTCCTACAATGAGCAGTTCTTC.

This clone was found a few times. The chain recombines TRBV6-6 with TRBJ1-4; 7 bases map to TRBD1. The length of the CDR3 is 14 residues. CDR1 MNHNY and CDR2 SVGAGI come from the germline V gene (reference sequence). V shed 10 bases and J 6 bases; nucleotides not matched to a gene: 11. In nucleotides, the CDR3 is TGTGCCACCAACCGACAGGGTCCAGATGAAAAACTGTTTTTT. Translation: CATNRQGPDEKLFF.

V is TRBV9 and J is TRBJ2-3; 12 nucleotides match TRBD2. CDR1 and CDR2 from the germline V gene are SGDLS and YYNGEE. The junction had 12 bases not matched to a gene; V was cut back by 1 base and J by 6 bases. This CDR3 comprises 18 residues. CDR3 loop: CASSVSTSSGGAYDTQYF. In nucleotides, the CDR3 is TGTGCCAGCAGCGTATCAACCTCTAGCGGGGGGGCCTATGATACGCAGTATTTT.

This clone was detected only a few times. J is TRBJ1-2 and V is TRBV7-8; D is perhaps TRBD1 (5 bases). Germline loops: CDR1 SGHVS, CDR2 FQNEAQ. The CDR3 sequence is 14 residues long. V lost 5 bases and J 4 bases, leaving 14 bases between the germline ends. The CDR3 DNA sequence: TGTGCCAGCAGCCTTCAGGATCAGGGCTATGGCTACACCTTC. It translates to CASSLQDQGYGYTF. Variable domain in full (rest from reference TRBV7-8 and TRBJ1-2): GAGVSQSPRYKVAKRGQDVALRCDPISGHVSLFWYQQALGQGPEFLTYFQNEAQLDKSGLPSDRFFAERPEGSVSTLKIQRTQQEDSAVYLCASSLQDQGYGYTFGSGTRLTVV.

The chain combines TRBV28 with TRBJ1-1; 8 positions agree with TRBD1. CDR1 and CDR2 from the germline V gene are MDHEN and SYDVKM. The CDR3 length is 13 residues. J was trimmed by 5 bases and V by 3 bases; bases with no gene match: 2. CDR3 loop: CASSLTGATEAFF. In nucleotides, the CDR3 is TGTGCCAGCAGTTTGACAGGGGCGACTGAAGCTTTCTTT.

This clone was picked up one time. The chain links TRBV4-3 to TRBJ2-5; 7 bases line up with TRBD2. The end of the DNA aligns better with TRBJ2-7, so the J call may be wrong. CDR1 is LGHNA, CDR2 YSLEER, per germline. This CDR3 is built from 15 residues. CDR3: CASSHWEGVGYEQYF. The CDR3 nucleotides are TGCGCCAGCAGCCATTGGGAGGGCGTGGGCTACGAGCAGTACTTC.

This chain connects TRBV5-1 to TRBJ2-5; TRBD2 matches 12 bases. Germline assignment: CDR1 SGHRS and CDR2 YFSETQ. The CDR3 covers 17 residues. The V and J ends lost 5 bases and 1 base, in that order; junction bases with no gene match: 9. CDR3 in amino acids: CASSRTSGGTPQETQYF. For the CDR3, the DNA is TGCGCCAGCAGTAGAACTAGCGGGGGGACACCCCAAGAGACCCAGTACTTC.

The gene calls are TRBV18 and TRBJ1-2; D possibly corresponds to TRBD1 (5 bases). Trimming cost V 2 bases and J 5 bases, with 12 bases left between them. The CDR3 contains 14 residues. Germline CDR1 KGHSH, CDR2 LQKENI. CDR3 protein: CASSPATESYGYTF. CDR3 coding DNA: TGTGCCAGCTCACCAGCGACAGAATCTTATGGCTACACCTTC.

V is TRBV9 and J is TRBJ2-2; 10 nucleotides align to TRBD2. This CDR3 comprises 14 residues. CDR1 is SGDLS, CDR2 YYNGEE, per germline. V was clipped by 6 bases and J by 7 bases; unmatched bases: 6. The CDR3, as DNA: TGTGCCAGCATGGGGACTAGCGCGAACGGGGAGCTGTTTTTT. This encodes CASMGTSANGELFF.

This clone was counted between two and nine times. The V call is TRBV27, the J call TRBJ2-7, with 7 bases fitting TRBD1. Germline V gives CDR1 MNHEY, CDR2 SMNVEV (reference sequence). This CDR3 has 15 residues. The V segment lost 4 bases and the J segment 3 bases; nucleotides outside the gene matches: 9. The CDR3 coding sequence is TGTGCCAGCAGTTCGGTCGGGGACAGTTACTACGAGCAGTACTTC. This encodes CASSSVGDSYYEQYF.

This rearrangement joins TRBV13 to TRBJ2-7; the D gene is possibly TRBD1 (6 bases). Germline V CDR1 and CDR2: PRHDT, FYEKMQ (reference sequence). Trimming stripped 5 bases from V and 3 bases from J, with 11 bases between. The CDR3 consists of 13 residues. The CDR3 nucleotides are TGTGCCAGCAGCCCAGGGACATTCTACGAGCAGTACTTC. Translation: CASSPGTFYEQYF. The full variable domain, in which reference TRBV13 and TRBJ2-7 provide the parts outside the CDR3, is AAGVIQSPRHLIKEKRETATLKCYPIPRHDTVYWYQQGPGQDPQFLISFYEKMQSDKGSIPDRFSAQQFSDYHSELNMSSLELGDSALYFCASSPGTFYEQYFGPGTRLTVT.

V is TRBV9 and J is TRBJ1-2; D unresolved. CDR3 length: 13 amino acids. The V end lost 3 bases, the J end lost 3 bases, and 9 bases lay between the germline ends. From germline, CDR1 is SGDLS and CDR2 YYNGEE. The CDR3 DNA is TGTGCCAGCAGCGCGGGGAACTACTATGGCTACACCTTC. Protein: CASSAGNYYGYTF.

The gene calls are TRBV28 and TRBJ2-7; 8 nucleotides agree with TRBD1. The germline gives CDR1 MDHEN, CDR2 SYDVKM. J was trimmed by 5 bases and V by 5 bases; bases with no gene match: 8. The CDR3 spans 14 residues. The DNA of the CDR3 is TGTGCCAGCAGTAGACAGGGGAAAGGTGACGAGCAGTACTTC. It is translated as CASSRQGKGDEQYF.

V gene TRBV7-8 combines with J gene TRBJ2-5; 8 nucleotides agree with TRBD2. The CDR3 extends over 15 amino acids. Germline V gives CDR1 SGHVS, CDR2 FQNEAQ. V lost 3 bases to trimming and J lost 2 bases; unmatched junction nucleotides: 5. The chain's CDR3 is CASSLGTRAQETQYF. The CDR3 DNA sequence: TGTGCCAGCAGCTTGGGGACTAGAGCACAAGAGACCCAGTACTTC. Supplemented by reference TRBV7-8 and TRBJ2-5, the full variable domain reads GAGVSQSPRYKVAKRGQDVALRCDPISGHVSLFWYQQALGQGPEFLTYFQNEAQLDKSGLPSDRFFAERPEGSVSTLKIQRTQQEDSAVYLCASSLGTRAQETQYFGPGTRLLVL.

The CDR3 sequence is CASSRQGNLNTEAFF. Written as DNA, the CDR3 is TGTGCCAGCAGCCGACAGGGGAACTTGAACACTGAAGCTTTCTTT. This rearrangement joins TRBV5-6 to TRBJ1-1; 8 positions match TRBD1. The CDR3 runs 15 residues. J lost 0 bases, V lost 4 bases, and 5 bases had no gene match. Per the germline V gene, CDR1 is SGHDT and CDR2 is YYEEEE.

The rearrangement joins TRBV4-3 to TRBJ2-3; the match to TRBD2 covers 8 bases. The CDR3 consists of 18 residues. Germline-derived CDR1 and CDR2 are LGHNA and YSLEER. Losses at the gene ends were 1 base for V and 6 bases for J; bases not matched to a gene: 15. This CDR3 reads CASSQAGPGLGGADTQYF. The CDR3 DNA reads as TGCGCCAGCAGCCAAGCAGGCCCGGGACTAGGGGGGGCGGATACGCAGTATTTT.

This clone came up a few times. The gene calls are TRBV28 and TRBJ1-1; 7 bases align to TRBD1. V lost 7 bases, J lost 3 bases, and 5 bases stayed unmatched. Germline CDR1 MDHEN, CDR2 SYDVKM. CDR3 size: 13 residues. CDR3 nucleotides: TGTGCCAGCAATTGGGACAGATACACTGAAGCTTTCTTT. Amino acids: CASNWDRYTEAFF.

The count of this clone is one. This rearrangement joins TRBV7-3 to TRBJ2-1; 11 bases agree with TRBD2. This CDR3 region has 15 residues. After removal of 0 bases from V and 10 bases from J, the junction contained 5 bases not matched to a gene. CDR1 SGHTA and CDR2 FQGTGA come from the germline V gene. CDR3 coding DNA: TGTGCCAGCAGCTTAACTAGCGGGGGGGCTGGGGAGCAGTTCTTC. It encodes CASSLTSGGAGEQFF.

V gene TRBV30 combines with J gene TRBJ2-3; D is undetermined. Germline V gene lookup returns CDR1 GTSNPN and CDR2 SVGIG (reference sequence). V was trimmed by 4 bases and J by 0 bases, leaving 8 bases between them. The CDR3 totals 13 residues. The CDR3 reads CAWTRPSTDTQYF. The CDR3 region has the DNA TGTGCCTGGACCAGGCCCAGCACAGATACGCAGTATTTT.

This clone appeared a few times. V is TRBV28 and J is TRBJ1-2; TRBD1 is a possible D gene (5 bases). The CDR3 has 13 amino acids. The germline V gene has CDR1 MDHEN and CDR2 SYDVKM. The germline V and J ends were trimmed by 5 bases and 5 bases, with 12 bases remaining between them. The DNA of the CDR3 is TGTGCCAGCAGTCTACCCCGGGGGTATGGCTACACCTTC. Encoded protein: CASSLPRGYGYTF.

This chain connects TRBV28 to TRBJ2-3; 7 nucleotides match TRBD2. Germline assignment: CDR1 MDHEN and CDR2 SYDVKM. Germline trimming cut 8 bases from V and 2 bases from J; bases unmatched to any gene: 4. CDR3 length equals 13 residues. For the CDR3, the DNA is TGTGCCAGCGGGGCGGGAGACACAGATACGCAGTATTTT. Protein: CASGAGDTDTQYF. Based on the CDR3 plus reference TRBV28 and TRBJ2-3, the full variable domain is DVKVTQSSRYLVKRTGEKVFLECVQDMDHENMFWYRQDPGLGLRLIYFSYDVKMKEKGDIPEGYSVSREKKERFSLILESASTNQTSMYLCASGAGDTDTQYFGPGTRLTVL.

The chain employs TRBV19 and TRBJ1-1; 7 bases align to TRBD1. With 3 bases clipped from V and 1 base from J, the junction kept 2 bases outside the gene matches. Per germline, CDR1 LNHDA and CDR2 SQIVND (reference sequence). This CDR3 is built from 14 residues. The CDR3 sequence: CASSMRTGNTEAFF. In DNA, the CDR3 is TGTGCCAGTAGTATGAGGACAGGGAACACTGAAGCTTTCTTT.